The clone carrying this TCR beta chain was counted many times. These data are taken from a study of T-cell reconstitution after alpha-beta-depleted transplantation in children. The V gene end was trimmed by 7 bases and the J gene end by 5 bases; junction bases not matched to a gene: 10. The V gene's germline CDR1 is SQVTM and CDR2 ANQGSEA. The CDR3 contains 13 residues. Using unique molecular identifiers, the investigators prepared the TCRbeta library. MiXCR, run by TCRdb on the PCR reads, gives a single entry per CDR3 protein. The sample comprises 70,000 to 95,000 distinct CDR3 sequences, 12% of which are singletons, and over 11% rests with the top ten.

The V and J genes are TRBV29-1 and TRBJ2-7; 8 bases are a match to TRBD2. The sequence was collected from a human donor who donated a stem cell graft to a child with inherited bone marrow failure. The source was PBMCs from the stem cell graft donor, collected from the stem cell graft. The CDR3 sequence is CSAWEGLDDEQYF. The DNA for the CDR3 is TGCAGCGCCTGGGAGGGACTAGATGACGAGCAGTACTTC.